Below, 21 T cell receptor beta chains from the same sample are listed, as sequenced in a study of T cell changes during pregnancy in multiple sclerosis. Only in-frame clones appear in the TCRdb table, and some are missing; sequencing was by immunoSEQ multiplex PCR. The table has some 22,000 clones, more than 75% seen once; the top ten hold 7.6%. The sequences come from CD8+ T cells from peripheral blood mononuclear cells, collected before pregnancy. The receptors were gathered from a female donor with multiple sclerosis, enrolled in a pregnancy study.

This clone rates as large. The CDR3 DNA reads as TGCGCCAGCAGTGCCAGGGGCCGCGAGCAGTACTTC. Its translation: CASSARGREQYF. The V gene is TRBV10-1, the J gene TRBJ2-7, with D possibly matching TRBD1 (6 bases). Germline CDR1 WNHNN, CDR2 SYGVQD (reference sequence). V was pared by 4 bases and J by 6 bases, with 10 bases between. The CDR3 covers 12 residues.

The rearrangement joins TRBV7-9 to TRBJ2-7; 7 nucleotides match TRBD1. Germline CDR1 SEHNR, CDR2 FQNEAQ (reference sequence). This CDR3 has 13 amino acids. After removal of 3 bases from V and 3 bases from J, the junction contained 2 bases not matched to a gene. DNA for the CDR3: TGTGCCAGCAGCTTCGGACAGGTCTACGAGCAGTACTTC. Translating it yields CASSFGQVYEQYF.

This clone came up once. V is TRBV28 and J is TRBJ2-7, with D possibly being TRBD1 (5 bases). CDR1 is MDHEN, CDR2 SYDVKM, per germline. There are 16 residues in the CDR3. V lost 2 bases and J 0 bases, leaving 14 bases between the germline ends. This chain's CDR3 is CASSLPQRGLSYEQYF. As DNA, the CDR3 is TGTGCCAGCAGTTTACCCCAAAGGGGCCTCTCCTACGAGCAGTACTTC.

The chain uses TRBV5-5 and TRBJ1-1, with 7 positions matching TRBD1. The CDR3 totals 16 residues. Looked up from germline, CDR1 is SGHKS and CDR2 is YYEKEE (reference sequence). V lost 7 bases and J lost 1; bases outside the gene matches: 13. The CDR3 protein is CASGRQGIWSNTEAFF. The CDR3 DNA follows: TGTGCCAGCGGCCGACAGGGAATTTGGTCGAACACTGAAGCTTTCTTT.

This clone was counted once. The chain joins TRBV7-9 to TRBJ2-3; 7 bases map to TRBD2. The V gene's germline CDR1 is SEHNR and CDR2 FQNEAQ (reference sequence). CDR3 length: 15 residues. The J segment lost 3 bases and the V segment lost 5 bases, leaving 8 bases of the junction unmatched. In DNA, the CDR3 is TGTGCCAGCAGCCGAACTATCGGGGGGACAGATACGCAGTATTTT. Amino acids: CASSRTIGGTDTQYF. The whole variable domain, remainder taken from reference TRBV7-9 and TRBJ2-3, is DTGVSQNPRHKITKRGQNVTFRCDPISEHNRLYWYRQTLGQGPEFLTYFQNEAQLEKSRLLSDRFSAERPKGSFSTLEIQRTEQGDSAMYLCASSRTIGGTDTQYFGPGTRLTVL.

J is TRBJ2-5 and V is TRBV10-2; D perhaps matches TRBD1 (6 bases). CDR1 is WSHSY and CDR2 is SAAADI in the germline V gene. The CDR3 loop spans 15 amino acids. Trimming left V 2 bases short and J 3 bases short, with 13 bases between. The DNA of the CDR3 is TGCGCCAGCAGTGAGGTCGGGACATGGAAAGAGACCCAGTACTTC. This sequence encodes CASSEVGTWKETQYF.

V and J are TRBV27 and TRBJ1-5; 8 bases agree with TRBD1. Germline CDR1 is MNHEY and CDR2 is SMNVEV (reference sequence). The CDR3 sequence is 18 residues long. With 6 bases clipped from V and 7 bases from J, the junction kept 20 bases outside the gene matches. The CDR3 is CASSHAGTGSLNKQPQHF. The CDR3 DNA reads TGTGCCAGCAGCCACGCCGGGACAGGATCCCTCAATAAACAGCCCCAGCATTTT.

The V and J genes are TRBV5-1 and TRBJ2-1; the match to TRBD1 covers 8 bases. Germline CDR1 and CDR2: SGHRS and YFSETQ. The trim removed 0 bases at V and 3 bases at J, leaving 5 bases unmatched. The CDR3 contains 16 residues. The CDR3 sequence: CASSLVGTGIYNEQFF. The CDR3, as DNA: TGCGCCAGCAGCTTGGTTGGGACAGGAATCTACAATGAGCAGTTCTTC.

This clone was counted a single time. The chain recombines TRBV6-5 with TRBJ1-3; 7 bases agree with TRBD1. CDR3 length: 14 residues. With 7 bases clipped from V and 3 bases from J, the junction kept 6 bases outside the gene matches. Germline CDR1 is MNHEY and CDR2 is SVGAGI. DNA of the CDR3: TGTGCCAGCACCAAAGGGGACAGTGGAAACACCATATATTTT. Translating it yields CASTKGDSGNTIYF.

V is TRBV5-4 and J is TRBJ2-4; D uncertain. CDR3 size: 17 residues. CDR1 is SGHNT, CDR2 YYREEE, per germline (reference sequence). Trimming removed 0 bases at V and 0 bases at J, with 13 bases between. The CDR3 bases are TGTGCCAGCAGCTTGGGCGAGAATCCAGGAGCCAAAAACATTCAGTACTTC. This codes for CASSLGENPGAKNIQYF.

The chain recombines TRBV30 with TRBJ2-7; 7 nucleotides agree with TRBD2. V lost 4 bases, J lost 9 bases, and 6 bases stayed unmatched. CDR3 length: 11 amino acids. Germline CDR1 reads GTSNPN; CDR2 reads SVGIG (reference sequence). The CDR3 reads CAWTSGPGQYF. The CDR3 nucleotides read TGTGCCTGGACTAGCGGACCGGGGCAGTACTTC.

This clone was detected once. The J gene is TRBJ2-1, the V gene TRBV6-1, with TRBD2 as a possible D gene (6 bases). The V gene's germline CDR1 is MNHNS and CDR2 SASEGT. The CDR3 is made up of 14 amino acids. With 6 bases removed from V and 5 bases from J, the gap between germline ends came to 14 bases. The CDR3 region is CASSPRDWNNEQFF. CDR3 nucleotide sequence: TGTGCCAGCAGCCCTCGGGACTGGAACAATGAGCAGTTCTTC.

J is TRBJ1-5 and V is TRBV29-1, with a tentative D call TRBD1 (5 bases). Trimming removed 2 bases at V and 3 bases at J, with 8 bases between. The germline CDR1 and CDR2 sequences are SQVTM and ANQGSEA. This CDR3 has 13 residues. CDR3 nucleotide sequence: TGCAGCGTTGAACAGGGCGACAATCAGCCCCAGCATTTT. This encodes CSVEQGDNQPQHF.

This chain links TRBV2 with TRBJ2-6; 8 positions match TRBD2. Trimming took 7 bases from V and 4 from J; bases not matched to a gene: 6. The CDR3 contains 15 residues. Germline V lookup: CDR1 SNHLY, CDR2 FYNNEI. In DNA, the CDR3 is TGTGCCAGCAAGCGGGAGTGGGAGGGGGCCAACGTCCTGACTTTC. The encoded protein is CASKREWEGANVLTF.

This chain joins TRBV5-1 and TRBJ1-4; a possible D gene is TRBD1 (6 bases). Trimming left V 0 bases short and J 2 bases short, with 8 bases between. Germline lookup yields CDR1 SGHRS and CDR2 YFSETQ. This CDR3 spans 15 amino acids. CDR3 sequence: CASSLGGLTNEKLFF. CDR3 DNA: TGCGCCAGCAGCTTGGGGGGGCTGACTAATGAAAAACTGTTTTTT.

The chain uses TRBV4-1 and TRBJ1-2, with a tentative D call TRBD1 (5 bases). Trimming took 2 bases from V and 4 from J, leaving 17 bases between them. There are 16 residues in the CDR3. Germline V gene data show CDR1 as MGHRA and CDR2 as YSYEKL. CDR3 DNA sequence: TGCGCCAGCAGCCAACCCCTCTGGAGGGGTGGCTATGGCTACACCTTC. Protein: CASSQPLWRGGYGYTF.

For the CDR3, the DNA is TGCGCCAGCAGTGAGTCTCGAGACACCAACACTGAAGCTTTCTTT. This sequence encodes CASSESRDTNTEAFF. The rearrangement joins TRBV10-2 to TRBJ1-1; D uncertain. With 0 bases removed from V and 2 bases from J, the gap between germline ends came to 10 bases. Germline V lookup: CDR1 WSHSY, CDR2 SAAADI. The CDR3 is 15 amino acids.

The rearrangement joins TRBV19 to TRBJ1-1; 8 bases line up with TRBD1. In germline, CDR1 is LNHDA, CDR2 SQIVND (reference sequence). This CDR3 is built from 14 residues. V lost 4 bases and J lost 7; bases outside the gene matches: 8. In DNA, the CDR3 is TGTGCCAGTAGTACCCGGGACAGGCCCCGTGAAGCTTTCTTT. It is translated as CASSTRDRPREAFF.

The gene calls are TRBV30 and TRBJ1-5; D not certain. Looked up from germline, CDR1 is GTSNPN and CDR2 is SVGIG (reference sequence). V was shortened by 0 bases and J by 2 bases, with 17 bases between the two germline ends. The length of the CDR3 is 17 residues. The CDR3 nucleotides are TGTGCCTGGAGTGTACCCCCTCAAATCGGTGGCAATCAGCCCCAGCATTTT. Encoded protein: CAWSVPPQIGGNQPQHF.

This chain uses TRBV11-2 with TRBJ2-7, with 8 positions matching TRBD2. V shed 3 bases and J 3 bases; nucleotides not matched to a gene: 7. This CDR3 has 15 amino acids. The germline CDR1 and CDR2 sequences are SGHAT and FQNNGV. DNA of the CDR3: TGTGCCAGCAGCTTTGTTCCGGGAGGGGACTACGAGCAGTACTTC. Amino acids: CASSFVPGGDYEQYF.

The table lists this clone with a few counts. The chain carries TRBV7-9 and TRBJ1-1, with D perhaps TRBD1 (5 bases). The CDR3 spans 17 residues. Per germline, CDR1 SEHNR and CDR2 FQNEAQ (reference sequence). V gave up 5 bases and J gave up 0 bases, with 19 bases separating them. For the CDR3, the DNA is TGTGCCAGCAGCCCCGGGGGGGGAGGATTCATGAACACTGAAGCTTTCTTT. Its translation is CASSPGGGGFMNTEAFF.